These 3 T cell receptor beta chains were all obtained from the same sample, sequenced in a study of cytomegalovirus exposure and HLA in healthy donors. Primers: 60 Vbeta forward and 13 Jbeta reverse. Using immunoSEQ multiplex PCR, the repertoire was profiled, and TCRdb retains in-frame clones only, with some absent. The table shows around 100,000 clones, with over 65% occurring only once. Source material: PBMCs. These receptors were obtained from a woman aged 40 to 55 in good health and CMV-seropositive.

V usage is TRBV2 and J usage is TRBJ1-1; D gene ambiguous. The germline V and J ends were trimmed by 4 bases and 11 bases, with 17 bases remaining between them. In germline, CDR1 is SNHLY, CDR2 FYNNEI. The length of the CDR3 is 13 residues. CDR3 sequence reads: CASSGEGSRVAFF. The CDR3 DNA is TGTGCCAGCAGTGGCGAGGGTAGTCGGGTGGCTTTCTTT. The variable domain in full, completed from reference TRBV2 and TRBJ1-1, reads EPEVTQTPSHQVTQMGQEVILRCVPISNHLYFYWYRQILGQKVEFLVSFYNNEISEKSEIFDDQFSVERPDGSNFTLKIRSTKLEDSAMYFCASSGEGSRVAFFGQGTRLTVV.

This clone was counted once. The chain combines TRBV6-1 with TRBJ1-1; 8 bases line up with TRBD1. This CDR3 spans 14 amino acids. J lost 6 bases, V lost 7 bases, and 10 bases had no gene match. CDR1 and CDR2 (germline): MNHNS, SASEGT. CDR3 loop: CASKYTGGVAEAFF. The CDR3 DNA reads TGTGCCAGCAAATATACAGGGGGAGTTGCTGAAGCTTTCTTT.

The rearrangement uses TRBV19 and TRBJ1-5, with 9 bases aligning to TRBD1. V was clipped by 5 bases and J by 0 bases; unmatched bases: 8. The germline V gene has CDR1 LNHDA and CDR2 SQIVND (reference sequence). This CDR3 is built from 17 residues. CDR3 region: CASSWSGTGNSNQPQHF. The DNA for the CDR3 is TGTGCCAGTAGTTGGTCGGGGACAGGGAATAGCAATCAGCCCCAGCATTTT. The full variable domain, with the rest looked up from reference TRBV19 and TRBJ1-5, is DGGITQSPKYLFRKEGQNVTLSCEQNLNHDAMYWYRQDPGQGLRLIYYSQIVNDFQKGDIAEGYSVSREKKESFPLTVTSAQKNPTAFYLCASSWSGTGNSNQPQHFGDGTRLSIL.